This entry is about one T cell receptor beta chain. Repertoires were generated with immunoSEQ multiplex PCR, while TCRdb's copy carries only in-frame clones and drops some. The sample contains 300,000 to 450,000 clones, approximately 88% of which appear only once. Enrolment of Seattle patients took place during active infection, and they were followed longitudinally. This sample is drawn from a study of blood T cell repertoires in COVID-19. Germline CDR1 SGHNT, CDR2 YYREEE (reference sequence). V lost 4 bases and J lost 4, with 9 bases in between. The CDR3 has 13 residues. This TCR derives from a woman in her thirties with COVID-19, enrolled during active disease. The sequencing input was peripheral blood. The V and J genes are TRBV5-4 and TRBJ1-3, with D uncertain. The CDR3 loop is CASSPPQGNTIYF. CDR3 nucleotide sequence: TGTGCCAGCAGCCCGCCTCAGGGAAACACCATATATTTT.